One sample yielded the 29 T cell receptor beta chains listed below, sequenced in a study of blood T cell repertoires in COVID-19. TCRdb's copy holds only in-frame clones and misses some; the assay was immunoSEQ multiplex PCR. The sample consists of fewer than 130,000 clones, about four fifths of them appearing once. Specimen: peripheral blood. The receptors stem from a woman aged 55-75 years with acute or convalescent COVID-19.

The chain is built from TRBV11-3 and TRBJ2-3, with 9 bases fitting TRBD1. Looked up from germline, CDR1 is SGHNT and CDR2 is YENEEA. V lost 5 bases, J lost 4 bases, and 10 bases stayed unmatched. There are 16 residues in the CDR3. The CDR3 region has the DNA TGTGCCAGCAGCGCACGTCCGGGACAGGGATCAGATACGCAGTATTTT. Translation: CASSARPGQGSDTQYF.

This clone appeared a single time. This sequence joins TRBV6-2 or TRBV6-3 and TRBJ1-6; D unresolved. Germline V lookup: CDR1 MNHEY, CDR2 SVGEGT. CDR3 length: 13 amino acids. Deletions cut 6 bases from V and 9 bases from J, with 12 bases between. The CDR3 sequence is CASSSWLVSPLHF. The CDR3 coding sequence is TGTGCCAGCAGCTCATGGCTTGTTTCACCCCTCCACTTT.

This chain links TRBV27 with TRBJ1-1, with D perhaps matching TRBD1 (5 bases). From germline, CDR1 is MNHEY and CDR2 SMNVEV (reference sequence). The CDR3 has 13 amino acids. The V end was cut by 5 bases, the J end by 3 bases, with 10 bases between. CDR3 sequence (DNA): TGTGCCAGCAGTCTAGACAGAGACACTGAAGCTTTCTTT. It encodes CASSLDRDTEAFF.

This clone was counted a single time. The V and J genes are TRBV27 and TRBJ1-6; no clear D. Germline V gives CDR1 MNHEY, CDR2 SMNVEV (reference sequence). With 0 bases removed from V and 6 bases from J, the gap between germline ends came to 9 bases. The CDR3 totals 15 residues. CDR3 sequence: CASSLSSPFNSPLHF. CDR3 DNA: TGTGCCAGCAGTTTATCGTCCCCGTTTAATTCACCCCTCCACTTT.

The genes are TRBV12-5 and TRBJ2-5; no definite D call. The CDR3 length is 12 residues. Germline CDR1 LGHNT, CDR2 FRNRAP. V lost 1 base, J lost 5 bases, and 5 bases lay in between. The CDR3 reads CASGLEEETQYF. For the CDR3, the DNA is TGTGCTAGTGGTTTGGAGGAGGAGACCCAGTACTTC.

The chain joins TRBV15 to TRBJ1-5, with D tentatively TRBD1 (6 bases). Trimming took off 0 bases at V and 6 bases at J, with 12 bases between the two ends. The CDR3 loop spans 15 amino acids. Germline CDR1 reads LNHNV; CDR2 reads YYDKDF (reference sequence). Here the CDR3 reads CATSRDQGISQPQHF. CDR3 DNA: TGTGCCACCAGCAGAGATCAGGGGATCAGTCAGCCCCAGCATTTT.

The chain recombines TRBV30 with TRBJ2-7; D is uncertain. CDR1 is GTSNPN and CDR2 is SVGIG in the germline V gene (reference sequence). V shed 2 bases and J shed 3 bases, with 11 bases lying between them. The CDR3 is made up of 13 amino acids. CDR3 amino acids: CAWSPGVSYEQYF. The DNA of the CDR3 is TGTGCCTGGAGTCCGGGTGTCAGCTACGAGCAGTACTTC.

The gene calls are TRBV28 and TRBJ2-3; TRBD1 agrees at 9 bases. The germline V gene has CDR1 MDHEN and CDR2 SYDVKM. The CDR3 sequence is 18 residues long. V lost 6 bases, J lost 5 bases, and 18 bases stayed unmatched. CDR3 DNA sequence: TGTGCCAGCAGCACCGACTTCCGGGACAGGGAATTTAGAGATACGCAGTATTTT. Its translation is CASSTDFRDREFRDTQYF.

The chain employs TRBV6-5 and TRBJ1-2; 9 positions match TRBD1. CDR3 length: 13 amino acids. V dropped 6 bases and J dropped 6; count of bases not matched to a gene: 5. The germline V gene encodes CDR1 MNHEY and CDR2 SVGAGI. In nucleotides, the CDR3 is TGTGCCAGCAGACAGGGGGCGAAGAATGGCTACACCTTC. This gives the protein CASRQGAKNGYTF.

The V gene is TRBV28, the J gene TRBJ2-7; the D is unclear. The CDR3 is 15 residues long. Trimming left V 3 bases short and J 5 bases short, with 17 bases between. Per germline, CDR1 MDHEN and CDR2 SYDVKM. The CDR3 DNA follows: TGTGCCAGCAGTTTCCCCGCTAGTGCGCCCCACGAGCAGTACTTC. Translating it yields CASSFPASAPHEQYF. Looking up the rest from reference TRBV28 and TRBJ2-7 gives the full variable domain: DVKVTQSSRYLVKRTGEKVFLECVQDMDHENMFWYRQDPGLGLRLIYFSYDVKMKEKGDIPEGYSVSREKKERFSLILESASTNQTSMYLCASSFPASAPHEQYFGPGTRLTVT.

CDR3 region: CARDRDRRISEAFF. Here the CDR3 DNA reads TGTGCCAGAGACCGGGACAGACGAATCTCTGAAGCTTTCTTT. The chain joins TRBV19 to TRBJ1-1, with 7 bases matching TRBD1. The V segment lost 9 bases and the J segment 6 bases; nucleotides outside the gene matches: 13. This CDR3 region has 14 residues. CDR1 and CDR2 (germline): LNHDA, SQIVND (reference sequence).

This chain links TRBV24-1 with TRBJ2-2; 9 bases are shared with TRBD2. The V and J ends lost 1 base and 1 base, in that order; junction bases with no gene match: 0. CDR1 is KGHDR and CDR2 is SFDVKD in the germline V gene. The CDR3 is made up of 16 amino acids. DNA of the CDR3: TGTGCCACCAGTGATTTAGCGGGGGGGAACACCGGGGAGCTGTTTTTT. It yields the protein CATSDLAGGNTGELFF.

This chain uses TRBV4-1 with TRBJ2-4; a possible D gene is TRBD2 (7 bases). Germline V gives CDR1 MGHRA, CDR2 YSYEKL. V lost 3 bases and J lost 0, with 15 bases in between. The CDR3 is made up of 17 amino acids. The DNA for the CDR3 is TGCGCCAGCAGCCAGGGCGGGGGCGGGGTAGCCAAAAACATTCAGTACTTC. As protein: CASSQGGGGVAKNIQYF.

CDR3 bases: TGTGCCAGCAGCTTCCCCCCGGGAGGGCAAGAGACCCAGTACTTC. Amino acid sequence: CASSFPPGGQETQYF. This chain connects TRBV7-2 to TRBJ2-5, with TRBD2 matching over 8 bases. After removal of 3 bases from V and 2 bases from J, the junction contained 5 bases not matched to a gene. The CDR3 runs to 15 residues. The V gene's germline CDR1 is SGHTA and CDR2 FQGNSA.

The J gene is TRBJ2-3, the V gene TRBV28; 9 nucleotides align to TRBD2. This CDR3 is built from 14 residues. V shed 6 bases and J 5 bases; nucleotides not matched to a gene: 6. Germline V gene lookup returns CDR1 MDHEN and CDR2 SYDVKM. CDR3 amino acids: CASSGGGAIDTQYF. CDR3 DNA sequence: TGTGCCAGCAGCGGCGGGGGGGCCATAGATACGCAGTATTTT.

The rearrangement links TRBV5-1 to TRBJ1-2; TRBD1 matches at 8 bases. The CDR3 runs to 16 residues. V was clipped by 0 bases and J by 2 bases; unmatched bases: 6. CDR1 and CDR2 (germline): SGHRS, YFSETQ. CDR3 sequence (DNA): TGCGCCAGCAGCTTGGCCGCCAGGACAGGGAACTATGGCTACACCTTC. Its translation: CASSLAARTGNYGYTF.

Of note for this clone: The junction does not match germline at one end; this may be a read error. The V and J genes are TRBV7-7 and TRBJ2-1; 9 nucleotides match TRBD1. This CDR3 has 13 amino acids. CDR1 is SSHAT and CDR2 is FNYEAQ in the germline V gene (reference sequence). CDR3 bases: TGTGCTAGCAGCCCACAGGGGGCACGGGAGCAGTTCTTC. As protein: CASSPQGAREQFF.

The chain has TRBV10-3 and TRBJ2-7, with a tentative D call TRBD2 (7 bases). This CDR3 spans 18 amino acids. V lost 4 bases, J lost 9 bases, and 31 bases lay in between. Germline CDR1 and CDR2: ENHRY and SYGVKD. The CDR3 here is CAISVSSRGSSGPMGQYF. The DNA of the CDR3 is TGTGCCATCAGTGTATCCTCGAGGGGGTCTAGCGGCCCGATGGGGCAGTACTTC.

The chain recombines TRBV9 with TRBJ2-5; the D is unclear. This CDR3 has 16 residues. Trimming shortened V by 0 bases and J by 5 bases, and 17 bases separated the two germline ends. CDR1 and CDR2 from the germline V gene are SGDLS and YYNGEE. The CDR3 coding sequence is TGTGCCAGCAGCGTAGAATCGTCCGAAGCCCGGGAGACCCAGTACTTC. Translation gives CASSVESSEARETQYF.

Details on this clone: A junction end diverges from the germline sequence, so it may reflect a read error. CDR3 residues: CASSLTTLETQYF. CDR3 DNA sequence: TGTGCTAGCAGCTTAACGACATTAGAGACCCAGTACTTC. This chain links TRBV7-7 with TRBJ2-5, with D unclear. Germline CDR1 reads SSHAT; CDR2 reads FNYEAQ (reference sequence). The CDR3 covers 13 residues.

V gene TRBV7-2 combines with J gene TRBJ1-4; 8 nucleotides match TRBD1. CDR3 length equals 14 residues. CDR1 SGHTA and CDR2 FQGNSA come from the germline V gene. Trimming at V came to 4 bases and at J to 6 bases, leaving 4 bases not matched to a gene. For the CDR3, the DNA is TGTGCCAGCAGCTCGACAGGGGCAGATGAAAAACTGTTTTTT. Translated: CASSSTGADEKLFF.

V and J are TRBV6-6 and TRBJ2-7; TRBD1 aligns across 7 bases. The CDR3 is 15 residues long. Germline V gene lookup returns CDR1 MNHNY and CDR2 SVGAGI (reference sequence). J lost 5 bases, V lost 4 bases, and 11 bases had no gene match. CDR3 residues: CASSSTGARNHEQYF. CDR3 DNA: TGTGCCAGCAGTTCTACAGGGGCGCGGAACCACGAGCAGTACTTC.

This clone occurred once. The V gene is TRBV2, the J gene TRBJ1-4; 7 bases agree with TRBD1. Trimming cost V 7 bases and J 5 bases; bases outside gene matches: 10. This CDR3 comprises 15 residues. In germline, CDR1 is SNHLY, CDR2 FYNNEI. Written as DNA, the CDR3 is TGTGCCAGCAATATCGGACAGGCGCCGAATGAAAAACTGTTTTTT. Amino acids: CASNIGQAPNEKLFF.

This chain links TRBV28 with TRBJ1-5; D unclear. The ends were cut back, 5 bases at V and 4 bases at J, with 9 bases in the middle. The CDR3 spans 13 residues. CDR1 is MDHEN and CDR2 is SYDVKM in the germline V gene. The CDR3 here is CASSVTLNQPQHF. Here the CDR3 DNA reads TGTGCCAGCAGTGTAACCCTAAATCAGCCCCAGCATTTT.

The chain carries TRBV5-1 and TRBJ2-3, with unresolved D. Trimming left V 4 bases short and J 1 base short, with 4 bases between. CDR1 and CDR2 (germline): SGHRS, YFSETQ. This CDR3 is 12 amino acids long. DNA of the CDR3: TGCGCCAGCAGCGAGGGCACAGATACGCAGTATTTT. Residues: CASSEGTDTQYF.

This clone appeared once. The rearrangement joins TRBV7-3 to TRBJ1-5, with 7 bases identical to TRBD1. The CDR3 loop spans 15 amino acids. V lost 5 bases and J lost 5; bases outside the gene matches: 9. Looked up from germline, CDR1 is SGHTA and CDR2 is FQGTGA. As DNA, the CDR3 is TGTGCCAGCAGCGAAACAGGGGACAGATATCAGCCCCAGCATTTT. This gives the protein CASSETGDRYQPQHF.

This sequence joins TRBV2 and TRBJ2-5, with D maybe TRBD1 (5 bases). Trimming shortened V by 2 bases and J by 5 bases, and 12 bases separated the two germline ends. Germline CDR1 reads SNHLY; CDR2 reads FYNNEI. CDR3 length: 14 residues. The DNA for the CDR3 is TGTGCCAGCAGTGAAAGGTCAGGGCAGGAGACCCAGTACTTC. Its translation: CASSERSGQETQYF.

This clone has just a few counts. J is TRBJ2-5 and V is TRBV28, with 10 bases that match TRBD1. This CDR3 contains 17 residues. V trimming: 6 bases; J trimming: 3 bases; junction bases outside the gene matches: 13. The germline V gene encodes CDR1 MDHEN and CDR2 SYDVKM. The CDR3 is CASSQTTRGQGKETQYF. CDR3 DNA sequence: TGTGCCAGCAGCCAGACTACCCGGGGACAGGGGAAAGAGACCCAGTACTTC.

This sequence joins TRBV7-9 and TRBJ2-3; D perhaps matches TRBD2 (7 bases). Trimming cost V 5 bases and J 4 bases, with 13 bases left between them. The CDR3 consists of 14 residues. Germline V gives CDR1 SEHNR, CDR2 FQNEAQ (reference sequence). CDR3: CASSGPGGADTQYF. The CDR3 DNA is TGTGCCAGCAGCGGACCGGGGGGCGCAGATACGCAGTATTTT.